The clone carrying this T cell receptor (beta chain) showed up just a few times. Its antigen is unknown. Amplified TCR beta CDR3 regions derived from RNA transcripts. Initially, a first-round RT-PCR of the TCR CDR3 employed the HTBI primer set. One entry per CDR3 protein results from TCRdb running MiXCR on the multiplex PCR reads. The table shows more than 500,000 distinct CDR3 sequences, with about 16% occurring only once. The record originates from a study of T cells in Graves' hyperthyroidism and ophthalmopathy. Germline values: CDR1 SEHNR, CDR2 FQNEAQ (reference sequence). V shed 5 bases and J shed 2 bases, with 11 bases lying between them. The CDR3 has 14 residues. Study findings and constraints: Ophthalmopathy, as predicted by the model, came a median about seven months after the prediction. Ophthalmopathy could be told apart from stable hyperthyroidism with a 13 V-J model.

Investigators excluded patients with uncontrolled infection, other autoimmune disease, pregnancy or lactation. The authors obtained PBMCs from roughly 10 ml of fresh peripheral blood. The V and J genes are TRBV7-9 and TRBJ2-3; possible D gene TRBD2, 5 bases. The material sequenced was blood. This receptor was identified in a woman aged 25 to 45 with Graves' ophthalmopathy. The CDR3 nucleotides read TGTGCCAGCAGCCCACGGGGATTCACAGATACGCAGTATTTT. Protein sequence: CASSPRGFTDTQYF.